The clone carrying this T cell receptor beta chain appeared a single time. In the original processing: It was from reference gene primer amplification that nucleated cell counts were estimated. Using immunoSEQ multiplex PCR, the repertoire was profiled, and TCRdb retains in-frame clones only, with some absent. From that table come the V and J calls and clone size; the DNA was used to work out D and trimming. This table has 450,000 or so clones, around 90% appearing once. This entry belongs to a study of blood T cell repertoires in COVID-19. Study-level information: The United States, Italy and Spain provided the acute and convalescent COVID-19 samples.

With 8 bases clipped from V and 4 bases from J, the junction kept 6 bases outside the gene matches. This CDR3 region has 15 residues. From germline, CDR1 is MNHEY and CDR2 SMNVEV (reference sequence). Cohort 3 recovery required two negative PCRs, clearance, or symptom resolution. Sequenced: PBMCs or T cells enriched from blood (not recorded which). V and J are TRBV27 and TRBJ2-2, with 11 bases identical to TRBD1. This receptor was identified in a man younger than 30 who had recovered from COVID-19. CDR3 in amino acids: CASGPGTGGTGELFF. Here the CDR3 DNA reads TGTGCCAGCGGCCCCGGGACAGGGGGCACCGGGGAGCTGTTTTTT.